The clone carrying this T cell receptor (beta chain) appeared a few times. Method: immunoSEQ multiplex PCR; TCRdb's copy keeps in-frame clones and lacks some. The profile shows 300,000 to 450,000 clones, roughly 90% of them singletons. This CDR3 comprises 15 residues. Germline V lookup: CDR1 SEHNR, CDR2 FQNEAQ (reference sequence). The J segment lost 6 bases and the V segment lost 5 bases, leaving 9 bases of the junction unmatched. This sample was included in a study of blood T cell repertoires in COVID-19. This clonotype was sampled from a woman in her 30s who had been exposed to COVID-19. This sequence joins TRBV7-9 and TRBJ2-2; 7 bases agree with TRBD1. The material sequenced was PBMCs or T cells enriched from blood (not recorded which). CDR3 in amino acids: CASSPGQETAGELFF. As DNA, the CDR3 is TGTGCCAGCAGCCCCGGACAGGAAACGGCCGGGGAGCTGTTTTTT.